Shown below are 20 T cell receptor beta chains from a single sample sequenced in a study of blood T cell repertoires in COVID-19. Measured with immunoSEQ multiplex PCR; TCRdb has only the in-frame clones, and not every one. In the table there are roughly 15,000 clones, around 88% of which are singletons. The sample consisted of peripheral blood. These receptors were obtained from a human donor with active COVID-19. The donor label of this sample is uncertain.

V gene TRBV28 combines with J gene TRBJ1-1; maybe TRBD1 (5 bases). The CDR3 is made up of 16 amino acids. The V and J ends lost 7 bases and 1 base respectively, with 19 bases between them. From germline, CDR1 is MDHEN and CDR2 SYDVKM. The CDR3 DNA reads TGTGCCAGCACTTTGGGGGAGGGGTCTGGGAACACTGAAGCTTTCTTT. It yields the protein CASTLGEGSGNTEAFF.

The CDR3 sequence: CASSDDRGRRTGELFF. In DNA form, the CDR3 reads TGTGCCAGCAGCGACGACAGGGGGCGTCGAACCGGGGAGCTGTTTTTT. The chain joins TRBV14 to TRBJ2-2; the match to TRBD1 covers 10 bases. Trimming removed 5 bases from V and 5 bases from J; junction bases left unmatched: 8. CDR3 size: 16 residues. Germline V gene data show CDR1 as SGHDN and CDR2 as FVKESK.

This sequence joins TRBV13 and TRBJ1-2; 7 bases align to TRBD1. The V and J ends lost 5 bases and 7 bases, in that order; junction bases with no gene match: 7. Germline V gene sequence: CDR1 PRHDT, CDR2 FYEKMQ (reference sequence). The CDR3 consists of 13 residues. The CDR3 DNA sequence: TGTGCCAGCAGCCTCGACAGGGTCCCTGGCTACACCTTC. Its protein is CASSLDRVPGYTF.

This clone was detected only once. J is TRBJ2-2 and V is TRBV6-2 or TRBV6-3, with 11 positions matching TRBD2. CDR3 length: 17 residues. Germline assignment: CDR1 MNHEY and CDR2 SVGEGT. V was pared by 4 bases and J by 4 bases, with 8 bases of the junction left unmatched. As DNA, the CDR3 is TGTGCCAGCAGTTCCTACGGACTAGCGGGCACCACCGGGGAGCTGTTTTTT. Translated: CASSSYGLAGTTGELFF.

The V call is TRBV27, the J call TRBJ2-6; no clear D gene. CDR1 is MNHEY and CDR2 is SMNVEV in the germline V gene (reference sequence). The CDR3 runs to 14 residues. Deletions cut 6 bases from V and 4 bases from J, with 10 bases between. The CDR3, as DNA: TGTGCCAGCAGCCTTATATCCGGGGCCAACGTCCTGACTTTC. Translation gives CASSLISGANVLTF.

CDR3 residues: CASSFVSGYNEQFF. The CDR3, as DNA: TGTGCCAGCAGTTTCGTAAGCGGATACAATGAGCAGTTCTTC. The chain couples TRBV28 to TRBJ2-1; weak D call: TRBD2 (5 bases). V was shortened by 3 bases and J by 4 bases, with 10 bases between the two germline ends. Germline V CDR1 and CDR2: MDHEN, SYDVKM. The CDR3 totals 14 residues.

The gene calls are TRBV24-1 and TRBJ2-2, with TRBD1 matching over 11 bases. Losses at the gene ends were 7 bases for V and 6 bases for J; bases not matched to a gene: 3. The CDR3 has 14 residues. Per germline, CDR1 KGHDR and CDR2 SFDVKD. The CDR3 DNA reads TGTGCCACCAGACCGGGACAGGGGGCCGGGGAGCTGTTTTTT. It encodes CATRPGQGAGELFF.

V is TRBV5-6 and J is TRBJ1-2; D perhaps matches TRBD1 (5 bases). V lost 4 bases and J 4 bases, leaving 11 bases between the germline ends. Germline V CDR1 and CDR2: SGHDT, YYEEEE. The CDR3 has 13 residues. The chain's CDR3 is CASSRRGVYGYTF. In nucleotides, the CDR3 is TGTGCCAGCAGCCGGAGGGGTGTCTATGGCTACACCTTC.

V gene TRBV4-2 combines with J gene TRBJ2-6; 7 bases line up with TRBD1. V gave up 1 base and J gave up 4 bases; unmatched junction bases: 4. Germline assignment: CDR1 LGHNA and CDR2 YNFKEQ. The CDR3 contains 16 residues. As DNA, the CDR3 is TGTGCCAGCAGCCAAGGTGACAGGGCCGGGGCCAACGTCCTGACTTTC. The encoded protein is CASSQGDRAGANVLTF.

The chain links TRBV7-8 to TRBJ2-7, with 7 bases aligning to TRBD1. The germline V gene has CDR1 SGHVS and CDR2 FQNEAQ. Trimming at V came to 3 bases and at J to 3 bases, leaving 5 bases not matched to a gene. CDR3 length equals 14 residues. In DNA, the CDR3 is TGTGCCAGCAGCTTGAGACAGGGAAACTACGAGCAGTACTTC. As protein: CASSLRQGNYEQYF.

The CDR3 nucleotides read TGTGCTAGTGGTCCGGATCGGGGGGGCGGTCAGCCCCAGCATTTT. Translating it yields CASGPDRGGGQPQHF. The chain couples TRBV12-5 to TRBJ1-5; D is perhaps TRBD1 (6 bases). With 5 bases removed from V and 6 bases from J, the gap between germline ends came to 17 bases. The CDR3 runs 15 residues. Germline V CDR1 and CDR2: LGHNT, FRNRAP.

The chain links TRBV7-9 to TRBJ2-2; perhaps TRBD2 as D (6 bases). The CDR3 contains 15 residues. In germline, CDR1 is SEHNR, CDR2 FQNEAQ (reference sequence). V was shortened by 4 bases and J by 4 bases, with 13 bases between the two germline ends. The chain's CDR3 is CASSSGGSSTGELFF. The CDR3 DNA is TGTGCCAGCAGCTCCGGGGGTTCCAGCACCGGGGAGCTGTTTTTT.

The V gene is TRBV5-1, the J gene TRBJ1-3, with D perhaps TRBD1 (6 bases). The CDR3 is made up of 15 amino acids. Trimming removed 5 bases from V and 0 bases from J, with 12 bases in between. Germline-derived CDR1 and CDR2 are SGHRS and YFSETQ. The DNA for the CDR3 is TGCGCCAGCAGTGAGGGGGTATACTCTGGAAACACCATATATTTT. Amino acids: CASSEGVYSGNTIYF.

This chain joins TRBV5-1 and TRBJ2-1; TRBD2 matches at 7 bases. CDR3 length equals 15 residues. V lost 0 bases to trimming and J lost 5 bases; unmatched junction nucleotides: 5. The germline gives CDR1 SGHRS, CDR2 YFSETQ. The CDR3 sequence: CASSLGDYNHNEQFF. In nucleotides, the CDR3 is TGCGCCAGCAGCTTGGGGGACTACAACCACAATGAGCAGTTCTTC. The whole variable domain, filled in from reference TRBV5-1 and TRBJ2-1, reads KAGVTQTPRYLIKTRGQQVTLSCSPISGHRSVSWYQQTPGQGLQFLFEYFSETQRNKGNFPGRFSGRQFSNSRSEMNVSTLELGDSALYLCASSLGDYNHNEQFFGPGTRLTVL.

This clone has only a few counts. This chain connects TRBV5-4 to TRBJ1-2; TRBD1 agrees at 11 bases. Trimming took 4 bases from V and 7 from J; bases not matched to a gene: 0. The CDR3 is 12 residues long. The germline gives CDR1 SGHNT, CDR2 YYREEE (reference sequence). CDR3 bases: TGTGCCAGCAGCGGGACAGGGGGTGGCTACACCTTC. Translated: CASSGTGGGYTF.

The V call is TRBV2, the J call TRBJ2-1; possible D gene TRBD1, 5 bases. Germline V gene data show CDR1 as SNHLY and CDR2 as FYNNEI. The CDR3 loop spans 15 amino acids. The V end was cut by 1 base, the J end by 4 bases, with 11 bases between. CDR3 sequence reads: CASSEDRQGYNEQFF. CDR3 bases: TGTGCCAGCAGTGAAGATCGGCAGGGTTACAATGAGCAGTTCTTC. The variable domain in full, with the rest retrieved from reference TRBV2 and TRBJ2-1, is EPEVTQTPSHQVTQMGQEVILRCVPISNHLYFYWYRQILGQKVEFLVSFYNNEISEKSEIFDDQFSVERPDGSNFTLKIRSTKLEDSAMYFCASSEDRQGYNEQFFGPGTRLTVL.

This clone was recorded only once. DNA for the CDR3: TGCGCCAGCAGCGCCGGGACAGCCAACACCGGGGAGCTGTTTTTT. This gives the protein CASSAGTANTGELFF. The chain combines TRBV5-1 with TRBJ2-2; 7 bases match TRBD1. The CDR3 is 15 residues long. In germline, CDR1 is SGHRS, CDR2 YFSETQ. With V trimmed by 4 bases and J by 2 bases, 5 bases remained unmatched.

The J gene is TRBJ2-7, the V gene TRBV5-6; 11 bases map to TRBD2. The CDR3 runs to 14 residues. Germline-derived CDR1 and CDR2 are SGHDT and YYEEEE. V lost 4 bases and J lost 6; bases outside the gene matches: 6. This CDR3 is CASSPLAGVGEQYF. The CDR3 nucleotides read TGTGCCAGCAGCCCACTAGCGGGAGTAGGCGAGCAGTACTTC.

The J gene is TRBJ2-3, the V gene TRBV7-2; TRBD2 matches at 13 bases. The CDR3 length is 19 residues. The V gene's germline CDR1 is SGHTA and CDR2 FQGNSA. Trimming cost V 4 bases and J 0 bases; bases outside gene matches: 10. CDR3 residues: CASSSGHGTSGASTDTQYF. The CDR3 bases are TGTGCCAGCAGCTCGGGACACGGGACTAGCGGGGCTAGCACAGATACGCAGTATTTT.

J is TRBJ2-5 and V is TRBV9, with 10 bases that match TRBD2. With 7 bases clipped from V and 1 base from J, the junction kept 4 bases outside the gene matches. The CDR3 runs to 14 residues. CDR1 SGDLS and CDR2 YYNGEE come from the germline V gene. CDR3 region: CASSSGGSQETQYF. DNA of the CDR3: TGTGCCAGCTCTAGCGGGGGCTCCCAAGAGACCCAGTACTTC.